Listed below are T cell receptor beta chains from one sample, sequenced in a study of PD-1 blockade in classical Hodgkin lymphoma. Method: immunoSEQ multiplex PCR; TCRdb's copy keeps in-frame clones and lacks some. The data show more than 9,500 clones, approximately 88% seen once. Sequenced material: CD8+ T cells from blood, taken at baseline. The origin of the receptors is a human donor with classical Hodgkin lymphoma. The CDR3 runs from the conserved cysteine through the conserved F or W. Fields, in order: D gene, J gene, CDR3 length, clone size, V gene, CDR3 protein, CDR3 DNA. A D gene is named only where the DNA matches it firmly. The size entry is marked missing in some rows and otherwise reads once, few, many or a size class.

d_call: -; j_call: TRBJ2-1; cdr3_length: 15; clone_size: -; v_call: TRBV11-2; cdr3_aa: CASSLISSGYNEQFF; cdr3_nt: TGTGCCAGCAGCTTGATAAGTTCTGGTTACAATGAGCAGTTCTTC
d_call: -; j_call: TRBJ1-3; cdr3_length: 15; clone_size: -; v_call: TRBV7-6; cdr3_aa: CASSPSRGTGNTIYF; cdr3_nt: TGTGCCAGCAGCCCCTCCCGGGGTACCGGAAACACCATATATTTT
d_call: -; j_call: TRBJ1-1; cdr3_length: 17; clone_size: -; v_call: TRBV10-3; cdr3_aa: CAISESTFEGYVTEAFF; cdr3_nt: TGTGCCATCAGTGAGTCGACCTTCGAGGGGTATGTGACTGAAGCTTTCTTT
d_call: -; j_call: TRBJ1-1; cdr3_length: 15; clone_size: -; v_call: TRBV27; cdr3_aa: CASSEKGLMNTEAFF; cdr3_nt: TGTGCCAGCAGCGAGAAAGGCCTTATGAACACTGAAGCTTTCTTT
d_call: TRBD1; j_call: TRBJ2-7; cdr3_length: 14; clone_size: -; v_call: TRBV19; cdr3_aa: CASSMGTGGNEQYF; cdr3_nt: TGTGCCAGTAGTATGGGGACAGGGGGCAACGAGCAGTACTTC
d_call: -; j_call: TRBJ1-3; cdr3_length: 17; clone_size: -; v_call: TRBV2; cdr3_aa: CASSENFVSGSGNTIYF; cdr3_nt: TGTGCCAGCAGTGAAAATTTTGTTTCGGGCTCTGGAAACACCATATATTTT
d_call: -; j_call: TRBJ2-3; cdr3_length: 16; clone_size: -; v_call: TRBV7-6; cdr3_aa: CASSLDPWGSTDTQYF; cdr3_nt: TGTGCCAGCAGCTTGGACCCCTGGGGAAGTACAGATACGCAGTATTTT
d_call: -; j_call: TRBJ1-5; cdr3_length: 15; clone_size: -; v_call: TRBV6-5; cdr3_aa: CASSRRQGTGQPQHF; cdr3_nt: TGTGCCAGCAGCCGGCGCCAGGGAACGGGCCAGCCCCAGCATTTT
d_call: -; j_call: TRBJ1-4; cdr3_length: 14; clone_size: -; v_call: TRBV4-2; cdr3_aa: CASSQEWGNEKLFF; cdr3_nt: TGTGCCAGCAGCCAAGAGTGGGGAAATGAAAAACTGTTTTTT
d_call: -; j_call: TRBJ1-3; cdr3_length: 16; clone_size: -; v_call: TRBV5-6; cdr3_aa: CASSPAGREVGNTIYF; cdr3_nt: TGTGCCAGCAGCCCGGCGGGCAGAGAAGTTGGAAACACCATATATTTT
d_call: -; j_call: TRBJ1-1; cdr3_length: 18; clone_size: -; v_call: TRBV5-1; cdr3_aa: CASSFPKKSGTYDTEAFF; cdr3_nt: TGCGCCAGCAGCTTTCCTAAGAAATCCGGGACATATGACACTGAAGCTTTCTTT
d_call: -; j_call: TRBJ2-5; cdr3_length: 10; clone_size: -; v_call: TRBV6-1; cdr3_aa: CASSDETQYF; cdr3_nt: TGTGCCAGCAGTGATGAGACCCAGTACTTC
d_call: TRBD1; j_call: TRBJ2-1; cdr3_length: 15; clone_size: -; v_call: TRBV14; cdr3_aa: CASSPGQGKDNEQFF; cdr3_nt: TGTGCCAGCAGCCCGGGACAGGGGAAGGACAATGAGCAGTTCTTC
d_call: -; j_call: TRBJ2-3; cdr3_length: 17; clone_size: -; v_call: TRBV4-1; cdr3_aa: CASSQDLREFMTDTQYF; cdr3_nt: TGCGCCAGCAGCCAAGATCTCCGGGAGTTTATGACAGATACGCAGTATTTT
d_call: -; j_call: TRBJ2-3; cdr3_length: 15; clone_size: -; v_call: TRBV6-5; cdr3_aa: CASSYKGLSTDTQYF; cdr3_nt: TGTGCCAGCAGTTACAAGGGGTTGAGCACAGATACGCAGTATTTT
d_call: TRBD2; j_call: TRBJ2-5; cdr3_length: 12; clone_size: -; v_call: TRBV30; cdr3_aa: CAWEGGVETQYF; cdr3_nt: TGTGCCTGGGAGGGAGGGGTCGAGACCCAGTACTTC
d_call: -; j_call: TRBJ1-2; cdr3_length: 13; clone_size: once; v_call: TRBV25-1; cdr3_aa: CASSEWGVDGYTF; cdr3_nt: TGTGCCAGCAGTGAATGGGGAGTGGATGGCTACACCTTC
d_call: -; j_call: TRBJ2-3; cdr3_length: 12; clone_size: few; v_call: TRBV19; cdr3_aa: CASSPDSRTQYF; cdr3_nt: TGTGCCAGTAGCCCGGACTCTCGTACGCAGTATTTT
d_call: -; j_call: TRBJ2-5; cdr3_length: 13; clone_size: -; v_call: TRBV11-1; cdr3_aa: CASRDDSQETQYF; cdr3_nt: TGTGCCAGCAGGGATGACAGCCAAGAGACCCAGTACTTC
d_call: -; j_call: TRBJ2-7; cdr3_length: 13; clone_size: -; v_call: TRBV27; cdr3_aa: CASSFGQLYEQYF; cdr3_nt: TGTGCCAGCAGTTTCGGACAGCTCTACGAGCAGTACTTC
d_call: TRBD2; j_call: TRBJ2-1; cdr3_length: 13; clone_size: -; v_call: TRBV7-9; cdr3_aa: CASSSTSSNEQFF; cdr3_nt: TGTGCCAGCAGTTCGACTAGCTCTAATGAGCAGTTCTTC
d_call: -; j_call: TRBJ2-4; cdr3_length: 14; clone_size: -; v_call: TRBV5-4; cdr3_aa: CASSHGLAKNIQYF; cdr3_nt: TGTGCCAGCAGTCACGGGCTAGCCAAAAACATTCAGTACTTC
d_call: TRBD2; j_call: TRBJ2-1; cdr3_length: 18; clone_size: -; v_call: TRBV10-1; cdr3_aa: CASSELPTAGVPYNEQFF; cdr3_nt: TGCGCCAGCAGTGAGCTCCCCACAGCGGGAGTCCCCTACAATGAGCAGTTCTTC
d_call: TRBD2; j_call: TRBJ2-1; cdr3_length: 14; clone_size: once; v_call: TRBV29-1; cdr3_aa: CSVDTSGRLDEQFF; cdr3_nt: TGCAGCGTTGATACTAGCGGGAGATTAGATGAGCAGTTCTTC
d_call: -; j_call: TRBJ2-1; cdr3_length: 14; clone_size: -; v_call: TRBV4-3; cdr3_aa: CASSQDWANNEQFF; cdr3_nt: TGCGCCAGCAGCCAAGATTGGGCGAACAATGAGCAGTTCTTC
d_call: TRBD1; j_call: TRBJ1-1; cdr3_length: 13; clone_size: few; v_call: TRBV7-9; cdr3_aa: CASSLPTGDWAFF; cdr3_nt: TGTGCCAGCAGCTTACCGACAGGGGATTGGGCTTTCTTT
d_call: -; j_call: TRBJ1-1; cdr3_length: 14; clone_size: few; v_call: TRBV10-1; cdr3_aa: CANPDRQPNTEAFF; cdr3_nt: TGCGCCAACCCCGATAGGCAGCCGAACACTGAAGCTTTCTTT